The rows below give T cell receptor beta chains drawn from one sample of a study of graft-versus-host responses after intestinal transplantation. Generated by immunoSEQ multiplex PCR, the TCRdb table keeps only in-frame clones and is missing some. The sample contains roughly 43,000 clones, about 95% of which appear only once. Sequenced material: PBMCs, taken approximately 350 days after intestinal transplant. All receptors derive from a human patient who received an intestinal transplant, so some T cells may come from the graft donor. Both conserved end residues are part of each CDR3. The D gene is left open where the match is weak. Part of the rows lack a size; the others show once, few, many or a class for expanded clones.

clone_size: -
v_call: TRBV9
d_call: -
j_call: TRBJ2-7
cdr3_nt: TGTGCCAGCAGCAAGGGGAACGAGCAGTACTTC
cdr3_aa: CASSKGNEQYF

clone_size: -
v_call: TRBV7-3
d_call: -
j_call: TRBJ2-2
cdr3_nt: TGTGCCAGCAGCTTAGTCGTAGGGTCCCTACCTGGGACGGAGAACACCGGGGAGCTGTTTTTT
cdr3_aa: CASSLVVGSLPGTENTGELFF

clone_size: -
v_call: TRBV28
d_call: -
j_call: TRBJ2-7
cdr3_nt: TGTGCCAGCAGAGAAGAGGGATACGAGCAGTACTTC
cdr3_aa: CASREEGYEQYF

clone_size: -
v_call: TRBV6-5
d_call: TRBD1
j_call: TRBJ2-4
cdr3_nt: TGTGCCAGCAGTTACTCGGGACAGGGACTGAGTTTACTTTTCTTC
cdr3_aa: CASSYSGQGLSLLFF

clone_size: -
v_call: TRBV2
d_call: -
j_call: TRBJ2-1
cdr3_nt: TGTGCCAGCAGTGAGTCGACGGTCAATGAGCAGTTCTTC
cdr3_aa: CASSESTVNEQFF

clone_size: -
v_call: TRBV6-5
d_call: -
j_call: TRBJ1-1
cdr3_nt: TGTGCCAGCAGACCCCCGTTCTACACTGAAGCTTTCTTT
cdr3_aa: CASRPPFYTEAFF

clone_size: -
v_call: TRBV7-6
d_call: TRBD1
j_call: TRBJ2-7
cdr3_nt: TGTGCCAGCAGCCCTACCGGGACAGGGGTCTACGAGCAGTACTTC
cdr3_aa: CASSPTGTGVYEQYF

clone_size: -
v_call: TRBV15
d_call: TRBD2
j_call: TRBJ2-5
cdr3_nt: TGTGCCACCAGCGCCCCGGGACTAGCGGGAGTCTCGGGGGAGACCCAGTACTTC
cdr3_aa: CATSAPGLAGVSGETQYF

clone_size: -
v_call: TRBV13
d_call: -
j_call: TRBJ2-7
cdr3_nt: TGTGCCAGCAGCTCTGGAGGCGAGCAGTACTTC
cdr3_aa: CASSSGGEQYF

clone_size: -
v_call: TRBV12-5
d_call: TRBD1
j_call: TRBJ1-5
cdr3_nt: TGTGCTAGTGGTTTGGTATCCCCGAACTTACAGGGGGCCTATAGCAATCAGCCCCAGCATTTT
cdr3_aa: CASGLVSPNLQGAYSNQPQHF

clone_size: -
v_call: TRBV29-1
d_call: TRBD1
j_call: TRBJ1-2
cdr3_nt: TGCAGCGTCCCTCGGGACAGCCGTGCAGGGGGCTACACCTTC
cdr3_aa: CSVPRDSRAGGYTF

clone_size: -
v_call: TRBV9
d_call: -
j_call: TRBJ2-1
cdr3_nt: TGTGCCAGCAGCCCCTGGGGGGGCAGTGAGCAGTTCTTC
cdr3_aa: CASSPWGGSEQFF

clone_size: once
v_call: TRBV5-1
d_call: -
j_call: TRBJ1-2
cdr3_nt: TGCGCCAGCAGCGCAGATGGGGAAAACTATGGCTACACCTTC
cdr3_aa: CASSADGENYGYTF

clone_size: -
v_call: TRBV10-3
d_call: -
j_call: TRBJ1-2
cdr3_nt: TGTGCCATCAGTGACCCGACAGGAGATTATGGCTACACCTTC
cdr3_aa: CAISDPTGDYGYTF

clone_size: -
v_call: TRBV10-1
d_call: TRBD2
j_call: TRBJ2-7
cdr3_nt: TGCGCCAGCAGTGAGTCGACTAGCGGGGGCTACGAGCAGTACTTC
cdr3_aa: CASSESTSGGYEQYF

clone_size: -
v_call: TRBV5-1
d_call: -
j_call: TRBJ1-2
cdr3_nt: TGCGCCAGCAGCTCACGAGTAGGCTACACCTTC
cdr3_aa: CASSSRVGYTF

clone_size: -
v_call: TRBV11-3
d_call: -
j_call: TRBJ2-1
cdr3_nt: TGTGCCAGCAGCGTGAGCCGGAGACCCTACAATGAGCAGTTCTTC
cdr3_aa: CASSVSRRPYNEQFF

clone_size: -
v_call: TRBV27
d_call: TRBD2
j_call: TRBJ2-4
cdr3_nt: TGTGCCAGCAGTTCTAGCGGGGGGTTCGGGGGTTACATTCAGTACTTC
cdr3_aa: CASSSSGGFGGYIQYF

clone_size: -
v_call: TRBV6-6
d_call: -
j_call: TRBJ1-2
cdr3_nt: TGTGCCACCAAACTATGGGACTGGGAGGGAGGCTACACCTTC
cdr3_aa: CATKLWDWEGGYTF

clone_size: -
v_call: TRBV7-9
d_call: -
j_call: TRBJ2-7
cdr3_nt: TGTGCCAGCAGCTTATGGCTGGCAGGGCGTCCCTACGAGCAGTACTTC
cdr3_aa: CASSLWLAGRPYEQYF

clone_size: -
v_call: TRBV6-1
d_call: -
j_call: TRBJ1-5
cdr3_nt: TGTGCCAGCAGTGAAGCAGGGTCCGGCCAGCCCCAGCATTTT
cdr3_aa: CASSEAGSGQPQHF

clone_size: -
v_call: TRBV7-9
d_call: TRBD2
j_call: TRBJ2-1
cdr3_nt: TGTGCCAGCAGCCAATCGACTAGCGGGGGAACTAATGAGCAGTTCTTC
cdr3_aa: CASSQSTSGGTNEQFF

clone_size: -
v_call: TRBV5-6
d_call: TRBD1
j_call: TRBJ1-2
cdr3_nt: TGTGCCAGCAGCTTGGGGACAGGGGTCGGCTACACCTTC
cdr3_aa: CASSLGTGVGYTF

clone_size: once
v_call: TRBV6-6
d_call: TRBD2
j_call: TRBJ2-5
cdr3_nt: TGTGCCAGCAGACCAGCGGGAGGGGAGACCCAGTACTTC
cdr3_aa: CASRPAGGETQYF

clone_size: -
v_call: TRBV18
d_call: -
j_call: TRBJ2-1
cdr3_nt: TGTGCCAGCTCACCGCGCGGTGACTCCTACAATGAGCAGTTCTTC
cdr3_aa: CASSPRGDSYNEQFF

clone_size: -
v_call: TRBV5-1
d_call: -
j_call: TRBJ2-2
cdr3_nt: TGCGCCAGCAGCCAGCAGACTGGGGCTACCGGGGAGCTGTTTTTT
cdr3_aa: CASSQQTGATGELFF

clone_size: -
v_call: TRBV5-1
d_call: -
j_call: TRBJ2-5
cdr3_nt: TGCGCCAGCAGCTCCGGGACCCATCTCGCCCAGTACTTC
cdr3_aa: CASSSGTHLAQYF

clone_size: -
v_call: TRBV5-1
d_call: TRBD2
j_call: TRBJ2-3
cdr3_nt: TGCGCCAGCAGCTTTGCGGGAGGCCCTAGCACAGATACGCAGTATTTT
cdr3_aa: CASSFAGGPSTDTQYF

clone_size: -
v_call: TRBV7-2
d_call: TRBD1
j_call: TRBJ2-3
cdr3_nt: TGTGCCAGCAGCTTAGCAACAGGGGGCCCCACAGATACGCAGTATTTT
cdr3_aa: CASSLATGGPTDTQYF

clone_size: -
v_call: TRBV30
d_call: -
j_call: TRBJ1-6
cdr3_nt: TGTGCCTGGAGTTTGGTAGGGTTGAGGTCACCCCTCCACTTT
cdr3_aa: CAWSLVGLRSPLHF

clone_size: once
v_call: TRBV4-1
d_call: -
j_call: TRBJ2-7
cdr3_nt: TGCGCCAGCAGCCATCCTCGGAGGGGGCTCCTTTACGAGCAGTACTTC
cdr3_aa: CASSHPRRGLLYEQYF

clone_size: -
v_call: TRBV6-5
d_call: -
j_call: TRBJ1-5
cdr3_nt: TGTGCCAGCAGGCCAAGGGACCGCCAGCCCCAGCATTTT
cdr3_aa: CASRPRDRQPQHF

clone_size: -
v_call: TRBV6-6
d_call: TRBD1
j_call: TRBJ1-6
cdr3_nt: TGTGCCAGCAGAGGGCAGGGGGCGGGTAATTCACCCCTCCACTTT
cdr3_aa: CASRGQGAGNSPLHF

clone_size: -
v_call: TRBV5-1
d_call: -
j_call: TRBJ2-2
cdr3_nt: TGCGCCAGCACCACACCGCAGGACGGGGGCAACGGGGAGCTGTTTTTT
cdr3_aa: CASTTPQDGGNGELFF

clone_size: once
v_call: TRBV11-2
d_call: TRBD1
j_call: TRBJ2-3
cdr3_nt: TGTGCCAGCAGCTTATCCCCGGGACAGGGGGCGGGAATGTCAGATACGCAGTATTTT
cdr3_aa: CASSLSPGQGAGMSDTQYF

clone_size: -
v_call: TRBV18
d_call: TRBD1
j_call: TRBJ2-2
cdr3_nt: TGTGCCAGCTCACCCCGCAGACAGGGGAACACCGGGGAGCTGTTTTTT
cdr3_aa: CASSPRRQGNTGELFF

clone_size: -
v_call: TRBV9
d_call: -
j_call: TRBJ2-2
cdr3_nt: TGTGCCAGCAGCGTAGAAATGTCCGGGGAGCTGTTTTTT
cdr3_aa: CASSVEMSGELFF

clone_size: -
v_call: TRBV4-1
d_call: TRBD1
j_call: TRBJ2-7
cdr3_nt: TGCGCCAGCAGCCAAATAACGACAGGGCGGTACGAGCAGTACTTC
cdr3_aa: CASSQITTGRYEQYF

clone_size: -
v_call: TRBV5-4
d_call: TRBD1
j_call: TRBJ1-2
cdr3_nt: TGTGCCAGCAGCCAAACAGGGGGCTGGGTCTATGGCTACACCTTC
cdr3_aa: CASSQTGGWVYGYTF

clone_size: -
v_call: TRBV6-6
d_call: -
j_call: TRBJ2-5
cdr3_nt: TGTGCCAGCAGTGCGGGGGAGACCCAGTACTTC
cdr3_aa: CASSAGETQYF

clone_size: -
v_call: TRBV10-3
d_call: -
j_call: TRBJ2-7
cdr3_nt: TGTGCCATCATGGCCGCGGGTACACTCCACGAGCAGTACTTC
cdr3_aa: CAIMAAGTLHEQYF

clone_size: -
v_call: TRBV15
d_call: -
j_call: TRBJ1-5
cdr3_nt: TGTGCCACCAGCAGAGATAGGAATAGCAATCAGCCCCAGCATTTT
cdr3_aa: CATSRDRNSNQPQHF

clone_size: once
v_call: TRBV6-5
d_call: TRBD1
j_call: TRBJ1-5
cdr3_nt: TGTGCCAGCAGGCGGGACAGGGCGGGCAATCAGCCCCAGCATTTT
cdr3_aa: CASRRDRAGNQPQHF

clone_size: -
v_call: TRBV28
d_call: -
j_call: TRBJ2-1
cdr3_nt: TGTGCCAGCAGTTTCGGGCTAGCGATCAATGAGCAGTTCTTC
cdr3_aa: CASSFGLAINEQFF

clone_size: once
v_call: TRBV28
d_call: -
j_call: TRBJ2-3
cdr3_nt: TGTGCCAGCAGTGAGAACTCTCTCTGGACAGATACGCAGTATTTT
cdr3_aa: CASSENSLWTDTQYF

clone_size: -
v_call: TRBV5-1
d_call: TRBD1
j_call: TRBJ2-2
cdr3_nt: TGCGCCAGCAGCTCGGGACAGGGGGGTTCCGGGGAGCTGTTTTTT
cdr3_aa: CASSSGQGGSGELFF

clone_size: -
v_call: TRBV15
d_call: -
j_call: TRBJ2-3
cdr3_nt: TGTGCCATCGACTCCGGGGCCTACACAGATACGCAGTATTTT
cdr3_aa: CAIDSGAYTDTQYF

clone_size: once
v_call: TRBV29-1
d_call: -
j_call: TRBJ2-3
cdr3_nt: TGCAGCGTTAGGACAGCCCTCACAGATACGCAGTATTTT
cdr3_aa: CSVRTALTDTQYF

clone_size: -
v_call: TRBV29-1
d_call: TRBD1
j_call: TRBJ2-5
cdr3_nt: TGCAGCGTGGAAAAGACAGGGTCAGGCGAGACCCAGTACTTC
cdr3_aa: CSVEKTGSGETQYF

clone_size: -
v_call: TRBV11-2
d_call: TRBD2
j_call: TRBJ2-1
cdr3_nt: TGTGCCAGCAGCAATAGCGGGGGGGGTACAAGGCAGTTCTTC
cdr3_aa: CASSNSGGGTRQFF

clone_size: -
v_call: TRBV9
d_call: TRBD1
j_call: TRBJ2-2
cdr3_nt: TGTGCCAGCAGCACAACCGGGACAGGTGAAGGGGAGCTGTTTTTT
cdr3_aa: CASSTTGTGEGELFF

clone_size: -
v_call: TRBV10-1
d_call: -
j_call: TRBJ2-1
cdr3_nt: TGCGCCAGCAGTGAGACGGGCTCCTACAATGAGCAGTTCTTC
cdr3_aa: CASSETGSYNEQFF

clone_size: -
v_call: TRBV25-1
d_call: TRBD2
j_call: TRBJ2-7
cdr3_nt: TGTGCCAGCAAAGGACTAGCGGGGGTGGGGGAGCAGTACTTC
cdr3_aa: CASKGLAGVGEQYF

clone_size: -
v_call: TRBV9
d_call: TRBD1
j_call: TRBJ2-7
cdr3_nt: TGTGCCAGCAGTGGACAGGGAGACCGCGAGCAGTACTTC
cdr3_aa: CASSGQGDREQYF

clone_size: -
v_call: TRBV7-9
d_call: -
j_call: TRBJ2-1
cdr3_nt: TGTGCCAGCAGCTCGGAGGGAAACTCCTACAATGAGCAGTTCTTC
cdr3_aa: CASSSEGNSYNEQFF